A single sample gave rise to the 2 T cell receptor beta chains below, sequenced in a study of blood T cell repertoires in COVID-19 (dated by TCRdb to 2020 to 2021). Libraries came from the immunoSEQ multiplex PCR assay. In its TCRdb copy, this immuneACCESS table keeps in-frame sequences only and misses some clones. Where compared with another copy, unresolved V genes explain less than half of these, and the others have no known cause. In all, the sample holds nearly 35,000 clones, and about 93% of those were seen once. 4.5% to 6.5% of the sample lies in the top ten. Material: peripheral blood. These receptors came from a human donor in a cohort sampled during active COVID-19.

A single count supports this clone. V is TRBV4-1 and J is TRBJ2-3, with 14 bases lining up with TRBD2. Germline-derived CDR1 and CDR2 are MGHRA and YSYEKL. This CDR3 is 17 amino acids long. The J segment lost 5 bases and the V segment lost 0 bases, leaving 4 bases of the junction unmatched. Written as DNA, the CDR3 is TGCGCCAGCAGCCAAGATCTTGGGACTAGCGGGAGAGATACGCAGTATTTT. Protein product: CASSQDLGTSGRDTQYF.

V gene TRBV2 combines with J gene TRBJ1-4; no clear D. With 7 bases removed from V and 8 bases from J, the gap between germline ends came to 11 bases. Germline lookup yields CDR1 SNHLY and CDR2 FYNNEI. This CDR3 has 12 amino acids. CDR3 DNA: TGTGCCAGCAACCCGAGGCGGGAAAAACTGTTTTTT. Its protein product is CASNPRREKLFF.